What follows are 10 T cell receptor beta chains derived from one specimen sequenced in a study of beta chain features in type 1 diabetes. Findings of the study overall: Moderately but significantly shorter TCRB CDR3s were found in Type 1 diabetes patients in all four CD4+ subsets.

Every bit of the isolated RNA underwent reverse transcription, so sequencing read expressed TCRB transcripts. The table came from immunoSEQ multiplex PCR; TCRdb's copy has only in-frame clones and leaves some out. Here the sample spans some 160,000 clones, approximately 8.7% being singletons. No antigens are known for them. The specimen was central memory CD4+ T cells from blood. Every receptor here comes from a woman in her thirties with type 1 diabetes.

The chain is built from TRBV2 and TRBJ1-5; possibly TRBD1 for D (6 bases). Germline CDR1 reads SNHLY; CDR2 reads FYNNEI. Trimming left V 5 bases short and J 6 bases short, with 11 bases between. This CDR3 has 13 amino acids. The CDR3 DNA reads TGTGCCAGCAGTAGACAGGAAGGTCAGCCCCAGCATTTT. It specifies CASSRQEGQPQHF.

The V and J genes are TRBV11-2 and TRBJ2-5, with D possibly TRBD1 on 5 matching bases. CDR3 length: 16 residues. V gave up 5 bases and J gave up 2 bases, with 18 bases separating them. Germline assignment: CDR1 SGHAT and CDR2 FQNNGV. The DNA of the CDR3 is TGTGCCAGCAGCCGCCGATTAGGGGCAGGTCAAGAGACCCAGTACTTC. Protein product: CASSRRLGAGQETQYF.

This sequence joins TRBV7-9 and TRBJ2-3; 8 bases fit TRBD2. V lost 8 bases to trimming and J lost 4 bases; unmatched junction nucleotides: 11. From germline, CDR1 is SEHNR and CDR2 FQNEAQ (reference sequence). The CDR3 has 15 residues. As DNA, the CDR3 is TGTGCCAGCCGTGCCGGGACTAGATTTTCAGATACGCAGTATTTT. It encodes CASRAGTRFSDTQYF.

The chain links TRBV11-2 to TRBJ1-2; TRBD1 might be the D (6 bases). The V end lost 4 bases, the J end lost 7 bases, and 13 bases lay between the germline ends. The CDR3 length is 13 residues. From germline, CDR1 is SGHAT and CDR2 FQNNGV. The CDR3: CASSSYREFGYTF. The CDR3 bases are TGTGCCAGCAGCTCATACAGGGAATTTGGCTACACCTTC.

This clone has just a few counts. The V call is TRBV7-9, the J call TRBJ1-5; TRBD1 matches 9 bases. V dropped 4 bases and J dropped 4; count of bases not matched to a gene: 2. The CDR3 is 14 residues long. Germline V CDR1 and CDR2: SEHNR, FQNEAQ (reference sequence). Here the CDR3 reads CASSSTGGNQPQHF. Here the CDR3 DNA reads TGTGCCAGCAGCTCGACAGGGGGGAATCAGCCCCAGCATTTT.

The rearrangement links TRBV7-2 to TRBJ1-1; possible D gene TRBD1, 6 bases. Per germline, CDR1 SGHTA and CDR2 FQGNSA. Trimming removed 5 bases from V and 1 base from J, with 8 bases in between. There are 13 residues in the CDR3. CDR3 nucleotide sequence: TGTGCCAGCAGCATGACAGGGAACACTGAAGCTTTCTTT. Protein product: CASSMTGNTEAFF.

This clone was picked up a small number of times. The chain links TRBV7-9 to TRBJ1-2; D might be TRBD1 (6 bases). The V end was cut by 4 bases, the J end by 1 base, with 16 bases between. The CDR3 loop spans 16 amino acids. Germline CDR1 and CDR2: SEHNR and FQNEAQ (reference sequence). The CDR3 DNA sequence: TGTGCCAGCAGCTCTCGAGCGGGGGGCGGTAACTATGGCTACACCTTC. It translates to CASSSRAGGGNYGYTF. The full variable domain, completed using reference TRBV7-9 and TRBJ1-2, is DTGVSQNPRHKITKRGQNVTFRCDPISEHNRLYWYRQTLGQGPEFLTYFQNEAQLEKSRLLSDRFSAERPKGSFSTLEIQRTEQGDSAMYLCASSSRAGGGNYGYTFGSGTRLTVV.

This clone has a handful of counts. The chain couples TRBV10-3 to TRBJ2-1; D call uncertain. This CDR3 is built from 16 residues. Per germline, CDR1 ENHRY and CDR2 SYGVKD. V lost 7 bases, J lost 1 base, and 17 bases lay in between. The CDR3 reads CAIISRLLYSYNEQFF. The DNA for the CDR3 is TGTGCCATCATAAGTCGTCTCCTCTATTCCTACAATGAGCAGTTCTTC.

This clone was seen more than once but under ten times. The chain combines TRBV7-3 with TRBJ2-2, with D unresolved. The CDR3 runs 12 residues. The germline gives CDR1 SGHTA, CDR2 FQGTGA. The ends were cut back, 4 bases at V and 3 bases at J, with 3 bases in the middle. CDR3 amino acids: CASSSYTGELFF. The CDR3, as DNA: TGTGCCAGCAGCTCTTACACCGGGGAGCTGTTTTTT. Using reference TRBV7-3 and TRBJ2-2 for the parts outside the CDR3, the full variable domain is GAGVSQTPSNKVTEKGKYVELRCDPISGHTALYWYRQSLGQGPEFLIYFQGTGAADDSGLPNDRFFAVRPEGSVSTLKIQRTERGDSAVYLCASSSYTGELFFGEGSRLTVL.

The chain is built from TRBV2 and TRBJ2-5; TRBD2 aligns across 9 bases. Germline V gene sequence: CDR1 SNHLY, CDR2 FYNNEI. After removal of 4 bases from V and 1 base from J, the junction contained 7 bases not matched to a gene. The CDR3 is 16 residues long. Here the CDR3 reads CASSVSLAGTQETQYF. CDR3 nucleotides: TGTGCCAGCAGTGTTTCTCTAGCGGGGACCCAAGAGACCCAGTACTTC.